The entry below describes one T cell receptor beta chain. Its antigen has not been determined. No base-level quality is on record; no much larger clone is a single base apart. The cysteine opens and the phenylalanine closes a CDR3 of 15 amino acids. Only the CDR3 DNA stays, 45 bases, in frame from base 1. The V end gives up 1 base and the J end 3 bases, leaving 4 bases in the junction not matched to a gene. Based on the germline V gene, the CDR1 and CDR2 sequences are MNHNS and SASEGT. The sample belongs to a study of tumor-infiltrating lymphocytes in primary liver carcinoma (dated by TCRdb to 2016 to 2017). Context from the whole study: Hepatocellular carcinoma (four) or combined HCC and intrahepatic cholangiocarcinoma (one) was present in the five patients, who were three men and two women aged 30 to 69 years. The five patients had tumors staged T1-T3 N0M0, with maximum diameters ranging from about 4.2 to 10 cm. Each sample produced about 3.5 to 8 million productive TCRbeta reads, and read depth showed no significant difference between tissue types. TCRbeta repertoire sequencing, expression microarrays and whole-exome sequencing were combined in the study across five regions of each liver tumor, with adjacent normal tissue and blood also included. A total of roughly 35 specimens from 5 patients went through TCRbeta repertoire sequencing, namely 25 tumor regions, 5 adjacent noncancerous liver tissues and 5 peripheral blood samples. To link TCRbeta repertoire diversity with the local molecular phenotype, the 25 or so tumor region samples were profiled using Agilent mRNA microarrays. Reproducibility between technical replicate repertoires was high, with correlation coefficients above 0.98 and mean shared-clone rates approximately 0.9.

A constant-region primer and ProtoScript II reverse transcriptase were used to reverse-transcribe TCRbeta-specific cDNA from 500 ng total RNA. The TCRbeta libraries were prepared through three rounds of nested multiplex PCR following a slightly modified ARM-PCR procedure. Each of the first two PCR rounds ran for 10 cycles and used multiplex TRBV1-TRBV30 forward primers together with a Cbeta reverse primer. Sample barcodes and Illumina adapters were added in a final 25-cycle PCR with Deep VentR polymerase. Amplicons of 200-500 bp were gel-purified with a QIAquick gel extraction kit before sequencing. An Illumina HiSeq 2500 was used to sequence the TCRbeta amplicons with 250-bp paired-end reads. Concerning the study's data processing: Quality trimming of reads was performed with Trimmomatic v0.33, and paired reads were merged with FLASH v1.2.11 so that full CDR3 sequences could be recovered. V, D and J germline segments were assigned to the rearranged TCRbeta sequences by MiGEC v1.2.1b. Clonotype statistics and Shannon-Wiener diversity indices were computed with VDJtools v1.0.0. To reduce sampling bias, subsequent analyses other than the diversity analysis used only the 250 most abundant clonotypes in each sample. Using fastp trimming at Q25 and MiXCR clonotype assembly, TCRdb reanalyzed the public sequencing data and kept in-frame beta chains. CDR3 protein sequences are deduplicated, and each keeps its most common genes and DNA. TCRdb assigned the V and J calls; the authors' analysis was not used. In this sample the table shows about 110,000 distinct CDR3 sequences, around 80% of which occur a single time. The ten largest account for approximately 20% of the sample.

Without any cell sorting, total RNA and DNA were extracted together from about 19-30 mg of bulk tissue using the AllPrep DNA/RNA mini kit. Surgical resection was performed in China between 2015 and early 2016 on four to six patients with histopathologically diagnosed primary liver carcinoma. Patients had chronic HBV infection and were treatment-naive at sampling. Each tumor was sampled at five spatially separated regions: the tumor centre plus the superior, inferior, left-lateral and right-lateral poles. Histological examination found more than 80% viable tumor cells in every tumor sample. Each fresh piece of tumor and adjacent tissue was cut in two, with one half stored in RNAlater at -80 degrees C and the other half sent for histology. General conclusions and limits of the study: Only roughly 7-24% of top clones appeared in all five regions of a tumor, which suggests that tumor-infiltrating T cells are spatially heterogeneous. Because sequencing covered only the TCR beta chain and unpaired alpha chains were not captured, true repertoire diversity is likely underestimated. Pairs of tumor regions showed greater repertoire overlap (mean around 35%) than tumor-adjacent pairs (roughly 17%) or tumor-blood pairs (roughly 15%), which is consistent with antigen-driven expansion. Since the samples were bulk and unsorted, there was no way to compare CD4+ and CD8+ T cell repertoires. Only four or five patients were included in the study, and the authors note that the findings should be validated in a larger study. Compared with blood, tumors had a significantly larger share of the repertoire taken up by the top 250 clones (p = 0.039).

The sequencing input was liver tumor tissue from sampling region 3. The sample's cell subset or site, from its label and the paper: tumor region T3, left-lateral pole. The receptor was isolated from a man aged 40-49 years with primary liver carcinoma and hepatitis B virus infection. The V and J genes are TRBV6-1 and TRBJ2-7; 9 junctional bases match TRBD2. The DNA is TGTGCCAGCAGTGAAGGGACTAGCGATCTCTACGAGCAGTACTTC. It is translated as CASSEGTSDLYEQYF.